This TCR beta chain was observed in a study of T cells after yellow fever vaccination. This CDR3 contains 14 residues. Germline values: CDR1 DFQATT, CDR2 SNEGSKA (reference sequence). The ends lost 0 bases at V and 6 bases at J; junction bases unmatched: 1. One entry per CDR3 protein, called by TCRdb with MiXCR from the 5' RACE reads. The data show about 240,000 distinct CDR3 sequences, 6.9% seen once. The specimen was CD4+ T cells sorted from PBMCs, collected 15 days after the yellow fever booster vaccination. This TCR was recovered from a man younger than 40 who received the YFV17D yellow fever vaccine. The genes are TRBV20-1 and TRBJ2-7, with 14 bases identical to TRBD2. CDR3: CSARETSGRAEQYF. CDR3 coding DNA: TGCAGTGCTAGAGAGACTAGCGGGAGGGCCGAGCAGTACTTC.